Below are 26 T cell receptor beta chains sequenced from a single sample in a study of blood T cell repertoires in COVID-19. TCRdb's table, derived via immunoSEQ multiplex PCR, lists solely in-frame clones and lacks some. Among some 87,000 clones listed, 89% were seen once. The specimen was peripheral blood. The receptors stem from a woman aged 70-85 years with acute or convalescent COVID-19.

The CDR3 coding sequence is TGTGCCAGCAGCTTAGTTCGGTCAGGTTCTACAGCTAACTATGGCTACACCTTC. This translates into CASSLVRSGSTANYGYTF. This chain joins TRBV11-2 and TRBJ1-2, with D unclear. CDR3 length: 18 residues. Trimming shortened V by 1 base and J by 0 bases, and 18 bases separated the two germline ends. Germline V lookup: CDR1 SGHAT, CDR2 FQNNGV. Variable domain in full (rest from reference TRBV11-2 and TRBJ1-2): EAGVAQSPRYKIIEKRQSVAFWCNPISGHATLYWYQQILGQGPKLLIQFQNNGVVDDSQLPKDRFSAERLKGVDSTLKIQPAKLEDSAVYLCASSLVRSGSTANYGYTFGSGTRLTVV.

The chain has TRBV2 and TRBJ1-5, with 7 bases matching TRBD1. V lost 6 bases, J lost 3 bases, and 11 bases stayed unmatched. Germline-derived CDR1 and CDR2 are SNHLY and FYNNEI. The CDR3 totals 16 residues. The CDR3 protein is CASSADRDLFNQPQHF. The CDR3 DNA follows: TGTGCCAGCAGCGCCGACAGGGACCTCTTCAATCAGCCCCAGCATTTT.

The CDR3 region is CASSADRGSRNSPLHF. In DNA, the CDR3 is TGCGCCAGCAGCGCTGACAGGGGGAGTCGGAATTCACCCCTCCACTTT. The gene calls are TRBV4-1 and TRBJ1-6; 9 bases are shared with TRBD1. The CDR3 runs to 16 residues. With V trimmed by 5 bases and J by 7 bases, 9 bases remained unmatched. Germline CDR1 MGHRA, CDR2 YSYEKL.

The J gene is TRBJ1-1, the V gene TRBV28, with 8 nucleotides matching TRBD1. Germline V gene data show CDR1 as MDHEN and CDR2 as SYDVKM. The CDR3 extends over 13 amino acids. V shed 6 bases, J shed 3 bases, and the junction held 3 bases outside the gene matches. The CDR3, as DNA: TGTGCCAGCAGGTCAGGGGGCCACACTGAAGCTTTCTTT. Protein product: CASRSGGHTEAFF.

This chain connects TRBV5-1 to TRBJ2-5; D may be TRBD1 (5 bases). The CDR3 sequence is 12 residues long. The ends were cut back, 0 bases at V and 5 bases at J, with 5 bases in the middle. Germline assignment: CDR1 SGHRS and CDR2 YFSETQ. Here the CDR3 DNA reads TGCGCCAGCAGCTTGGAGGGGGAGACCCAGTACTTC. It specifies CASSLEGETQYF.

The chain carries TRBV12-3 or TRBV12-4 and TRBJ2-5, with D possibly matching TRBD2 (6 bases). The CDR3 is 13 amino acids. Trimming pared 5 bases from V and 7 bases from J, leaving 14 bases between. CDR3 in DNA: TGTGCCAGCAGTCTCCGACTAGTTGGGACCCAGTACTTC. Its translation is CASSLRLVGTQYF.

V and J are TRBV2 and TRBJ2-1, with 7 bases that match TRBD1. This CDR3 contains 15 residues. Germline V gene data show CDR1 as SNHLY and CDR2 as FYNNEI. Unmatched junction bases numbered 8, after V lost 6 bases and J lost 3 bases. CDR3 in DNA: TGTGCCAGCAGCGCCGGACAGGCCCTCTACAATGAGCAGTTCTTC. As protein: CASSAGQALYNEQFF.

This sequence joins TRBV5-1 and TRBJ1-2, with 7 bases lining up with TRBD1. V trimming: 3 bases; J trimming: 7 bases; junction bases outside the gene matches: 6. This CDR3 is 13 amino acids long. Germline CDR1 reads SGHRS; CDR2 reads YFSETQ. The CDR3 loop is CASSSTGTAGYTF. CDR3 sequence (DNA): TGCGCCAGCAGCTCCACCGGGACAGCTGGCTACACCTTC.

The chain employs TRBV10-3 and TRBJ1-2, with D perhaps matching TRBD1 (6 bases). The CDR3 has 13 amino acids. The germline V gene has CDR1 ENHRY and CDR2 SYGVKD. V was pared by 3 bases and J by 4 bases, with 9 bases between. The CDR3 DNA follows: TGTGCCATCAGTGAATTCAGGGGCTATGGCTACACCTTC. Translating it yields CAISEFRGYGYTF.

This chain joins TRBV21-1 and TRBJ1-1; the DNA was not used to check the table's D call, TRBD1. TRBV21-1 is a pseudogene locus. The length of the CDR3 is 13 residues. The CDR3 loop reads CASLTGGKEEAFF. As DNA, the CDR3 is TGTGCCTCGCTTACAGGGGGCAAGGAGGAAGCTTTCTTT.

This clone occurred a few times. V and J are TRBV6-1 and TRBJ1-2; D unclear. The germline V and J ends were trimmed by 2 bases and 2 bases, with 6 bases remaining between them. Germline loops: CDR1 MNHNS, CDR2 SASEGT. This CDR3 contains 13 residues. In DNA form, the CDR3 reads TGTGCCAGCAGTGAAAATGAGAACTATGGCTACACCTTC. Translating it yields CASSENENYGYTF.

This chain joins TRBV10-3 and TRBJ1-2; TRBD1 agrees at 9 bases. V was clipped by 6 bases and J by 8 bases; unmatched bases: 7. The CDR3 contains 13 residues. Looked up from germline, CDR1 is ENHRY and CDR2 is SYGVKD. This chain's CDR3 is CAISLDRGEGYTF. In nucleotides, the CDR3 is TGTGCCATCAGCTTGGACAGGGGCGAAGGCTACACCTTC.

This rearrangement joins TRBV28 to TRBJ1-1; a weak D match, TRBD1 (6 bases). The CDR3 length is 15 residues. Trimming pared 4 bases from V and 6 bases from J, leaving 18 bases between. Looked up from germline, CDR1 is MDHEN and CDR2 is SYDVKM. The CDR3 bases are TGTGCCAGCAGTTACTCGAGGGGCTCAGGGGCTGAAGCTTTCTTT. It codes for CASSYSRGSGAEAFF.

The gene calls are TRBV7-7 and TRBJ2-2; D perhaps matches TRBD1 (6 bases). V gave up 0 bases and J gave up 6 bases, with 8 bases separating them. CDR1 and CDR2 from the germline V gene are SSHAT and FNYEAQ (reference sequence). The CDR3 loop spans 14 amino acids. The CDR3 DNA reads as TGTGCCAGCAGCTTAGCGGGGGCATCCGGGGAGCTGTTTTTT. Protein product: CASSLAGASGELFF.

This clone was counted a single time. The rearrangement links TRBV19 to TRBJ1-1; maybe TRBD1 (6 bases). CDR1 is LNHDA and CDR2 is SQIVND in the germline V gene (reference sequence). The CDR3 extends over 14 amino acids. V lost 2 bases and J 3 bases, leaving 10 bases between the germline ends. The CDR3 DNA follows: TGTGCCAGTAGTATATCAGGGGTGGACACTGAAGCTTTCTTT. Residues: CASSISGVDTEAFF. Filled out from reference TRBV19 and TRBJ1-1, the complete variable domain reads DGGITQSPKYLFRKEGQNVTLSCEQNLNHDAMYWYRQDPGQGLRLIYYSQIVNDFQKGDIAEGYSVSREKKESFPLTVTSAQKNPTAFYLCASSISGVDTEAFFGQGTRLTVV.

This clone was found once. This sequence joins TRBV10-3 and TRBJ1-1; perhaps TRBD1 as D (5 bases). Germline V gene data show CDR1 as ENHRY and CDR2 as SYGVKD. V was trimmed by 6 bases and J by 9 bases, leaving 11 bases between them. There are 11 residues in the CDR3. In DNA, the CDR3 is TGTGCCATCAGCGACAGAGACAAAGCTTTCTTT. It translates to CAISDRDKAFF.

The chain joins TRBV10-3 to TRBJ2-5; D may be TRBD2 (5 bases). Germline V gene data show CDR1 as ENHRY and CDR2 as SYGVKD. V lost 5 bases and J lost 5, with 9 bases in between. The CDR3 spans 12 residues. This CDR3 is CAISTGGETQYF. CDR3 DNA sequence: TGTGCCATCAGTACTGGCGGGGAGACCCAGTACTTC.

This clone was observed once. The genes are TRBV19 and TRBJ1-2; tentatively, D is TRBD1 (6 bases). The V and J ends lost 5 bases and 2 bases respectively, with 18 bases between them. The CDR3 totals 16 residues. The germline V gene has CDR1 LNHDA and CDR2 SQIVND (reference sequence). The CDR3 DNA follows: TGTGCCAGTAGTGCAACAATCTTAACAGGGAACTATGGCTACACCTTC. This gives the protein CASSATILTGNYGYTF.

The rearrangement joins TRBV19 to TRBJ1-5; TRBD1 is a possible D gene (5 bases). From germline, CDR1 is LNHDA and CDR2 SQIVND (reference sequence). This CDR3 region has 13 residues. V gave up 5 bases and J gave up 3 bases, with 8 bases separating them. This CDR3 is CASSLGLNQPQHF. DNA of the CDR3: TGTGCCAGTAGTTTGGGACTCAATCAGCCCCAGCATTTT.

The chain uses TRBV11-2 and TRBJ2-7; D is undetermined. This CDR3 is 15 amino acids long. From germline, CDR1 is SGHAT and CDR2 FQNNGV. Trimming pared 0 bases from V and 2 bases from J, leaving 11 bases between. This CDR3 is CASSLDSGRTYEQYF. CDR3 in DNA: TGTGCCAGCAGCTTAGATTCAGGCAGAACCTACGAGCAGTACTTC.

The chain links TRBV7-8 to TRBJ2-3; no firm D call. The CDR3 contains 12 residues. Per germline, CDR1 SGHVS and CDR2 FQNEAQ. Trimming took off 2 bases at V and 4 bases at J, with 4 bases between the two ends. CDR3 in amino acids: CASSLYSDTQYF. For the CDR3, the DNA is TGTGCCAGCAGCTTATACTCAGATACGCAGTATTTT.

This clone was picked up one time. The rearrangement uses TRBV29-1 and TRBJ2-2, with D unresolved. The CDR3 is made up of 11 amino acids. Germline loops: CDR1 SQVTM, CDR2 ANQGSEA. CDR3 protein: CSATMVGELFF. CDR3 bases: TGCAGTGCTACCATGGTAGGGGAGCTGTTTTTT.

The chain links TRBV6-5 to TRBJ2-1, with a weak D call TRBD2 (5 bases). Trimming took 7 bases from V and 10 from J, leaving 20 bases between them. The germline V gene has CDR1 MNHEY and CDR2 SVGAGI. There are 14 residues in the CDR3. The chain's CDR3 is CASTGRVPREEQFF. Here the CDR3 DNA reads TGTGCCAGCACCGGCCGTGTCCCCCGGGAAGAGCAGTTCTTC.

This clone appeared a few times. The V call is TRBV19, the J call TRBJ1-5; maybe TRBD1 (6 bases). V lost 6 bases to trimming and J lost 1 base, with 10 bases between them. Germline V gives CDR1 LNHDA, CDR2 SQIVND (reference sequence). The CDR3 length is 14 residues. The CDR3 DNA reads as TGTGCCAGTAGGATGGACAGAAGCAATCAGCCCCAGCATTTT. Its translation: CASRMDRSNQPQHF.

The chain recombines TRBV2 with TRBJ1-6; D gene uncertain. Per the germline V gene, CDR1 is SNHLY and CDR2 is FYNNEI. The ends were cut back, 6 bases at V and 5 bases at J, with 11 bases in the middle. The length of the CDR3 is 14 residues. Here the CDR3 DNA reads TGTGCCAGCAGCGATCTTGCTAATAATTCACCCCTCCACTTT. Translated, it gives CASSDLANNSPLHF.

This clone occurred a few times. The V and J genes are TRBV28 and TRBJ1-5; 10 bases map to TRBD1. V was pared by 7 bases and J by 2 bases, with 14 bases of the junction left unmatched. The CDR3 consists of 18 residues. Germline CDR1 MDHEN, CDR2 SYDVKM. CDR3 coding DNA: TGTGCCAGCACCACGACAGGGGGCGCGAGAAAGGGCAATCAGCCCCAGCATTTT. As protein: CASTTTGGARKGNQPQHF.